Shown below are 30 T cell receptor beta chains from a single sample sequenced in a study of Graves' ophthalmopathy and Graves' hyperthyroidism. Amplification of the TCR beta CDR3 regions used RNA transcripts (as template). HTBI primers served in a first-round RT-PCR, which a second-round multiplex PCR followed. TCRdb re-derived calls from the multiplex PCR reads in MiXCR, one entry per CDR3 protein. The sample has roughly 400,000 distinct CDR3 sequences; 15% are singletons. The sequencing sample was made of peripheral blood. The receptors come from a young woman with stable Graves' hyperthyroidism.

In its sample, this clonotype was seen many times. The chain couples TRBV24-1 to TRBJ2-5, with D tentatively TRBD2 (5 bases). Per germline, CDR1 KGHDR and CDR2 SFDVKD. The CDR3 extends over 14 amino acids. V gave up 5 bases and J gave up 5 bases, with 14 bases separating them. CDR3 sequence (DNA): TGTGCCACCAGTGCCTCCCCGGGATCGGAGACCCAGTACTTC. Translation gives CATSASPGSETQYF.

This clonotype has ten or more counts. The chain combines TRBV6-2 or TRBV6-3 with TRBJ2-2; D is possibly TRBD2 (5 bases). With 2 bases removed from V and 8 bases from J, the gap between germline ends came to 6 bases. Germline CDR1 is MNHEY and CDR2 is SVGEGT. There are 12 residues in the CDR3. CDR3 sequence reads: CASSYRLGELFF. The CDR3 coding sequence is TGTGCCAGCAGTTACCGACTAGGGGAGCTGTTTTTT.

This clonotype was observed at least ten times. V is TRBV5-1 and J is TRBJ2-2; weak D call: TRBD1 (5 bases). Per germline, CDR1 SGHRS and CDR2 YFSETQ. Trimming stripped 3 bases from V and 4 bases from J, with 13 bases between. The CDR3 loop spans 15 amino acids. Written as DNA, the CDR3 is TGCGCCAGCAGCTCTACGACAGCCTCCACCGGGGAGCTGTTTTTT. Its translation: CASSSTTASTGELFF. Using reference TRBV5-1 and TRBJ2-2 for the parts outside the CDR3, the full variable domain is KAGVTQTPRYLIKTRGQQVTLSCSPISGHRSVSWYQQTPGQGLQFLFEYFSETQRNKGNFPGRFSGRQFSNSRSEMNVSTLELGDSALYLCASSSTTASTGELFFGEGSRLTVL.

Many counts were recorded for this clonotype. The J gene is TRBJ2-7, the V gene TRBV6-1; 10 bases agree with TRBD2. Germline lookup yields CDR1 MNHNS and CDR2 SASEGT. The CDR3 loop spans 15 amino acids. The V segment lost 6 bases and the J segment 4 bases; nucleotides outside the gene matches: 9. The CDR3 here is CASSLIAGGQYEQYF. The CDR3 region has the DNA TGTGCCAGCAGCCTCATAGCGGGGGGACAATACGAGCAGTACTTC.

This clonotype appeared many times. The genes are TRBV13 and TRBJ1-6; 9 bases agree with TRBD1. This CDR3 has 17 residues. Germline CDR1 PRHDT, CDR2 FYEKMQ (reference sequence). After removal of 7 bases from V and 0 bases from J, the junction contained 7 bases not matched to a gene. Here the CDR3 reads CASTQQGARSYNSPLHF. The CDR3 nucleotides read TGTGCCAGCACCCAACAGGGGGCCCGCTCCTATAATTCACCCCTCCACTTT. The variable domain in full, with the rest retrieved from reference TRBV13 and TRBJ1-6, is AAGVIQSPRHLIKEKRETATLKCYPIPRHDTVYWYQQGPGQDPQFLISFYEKMQSDKGSIPDRFSAQQFSDYHSELNMSSLELGDSALYFCASTQQGARSYNSPLHFGNGTRLTVT.

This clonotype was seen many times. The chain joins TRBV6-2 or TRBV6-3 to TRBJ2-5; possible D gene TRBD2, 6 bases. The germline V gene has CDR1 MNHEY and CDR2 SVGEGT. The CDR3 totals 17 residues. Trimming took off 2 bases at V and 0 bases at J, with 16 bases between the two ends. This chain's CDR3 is CASSYRRNRDYQETQYF. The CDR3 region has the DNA TGTGCCAGCAGTTACAGAAGGAATCGGGACTACCAAGAGACCCAGTACTTC.

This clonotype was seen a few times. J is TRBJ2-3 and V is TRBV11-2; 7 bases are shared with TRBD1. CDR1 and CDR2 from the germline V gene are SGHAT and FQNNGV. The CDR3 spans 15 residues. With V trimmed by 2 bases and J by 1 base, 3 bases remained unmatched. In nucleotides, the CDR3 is TGTGCCAGCAGCTTAACAACAGGGGGCACAGATACGCAGTATTTT. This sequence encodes CASSLTTGGTDTQYF. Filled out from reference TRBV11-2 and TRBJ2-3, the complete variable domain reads EAGVAQSPRYKIIEKRQSVAFWCNPISGHATLYWYQQILGQGPKLLIQFQNNGVVDDSQLPKDRFSAERLKGVDSTLKIQPAKLEDSAVYLCASSLTTGGTDTQYFGPGTRLTVL.

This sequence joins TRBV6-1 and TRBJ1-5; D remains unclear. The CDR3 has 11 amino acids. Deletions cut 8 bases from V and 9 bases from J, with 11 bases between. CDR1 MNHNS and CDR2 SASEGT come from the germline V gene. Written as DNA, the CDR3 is TGTGCCAGCGGACTTATCAGGCCCCAGCATTTT. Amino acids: CASGLIRPQHF.

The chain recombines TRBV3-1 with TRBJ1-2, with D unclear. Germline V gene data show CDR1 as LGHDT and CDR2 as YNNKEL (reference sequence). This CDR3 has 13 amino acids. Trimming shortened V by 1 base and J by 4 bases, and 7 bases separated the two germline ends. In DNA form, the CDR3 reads TGTGCCAGCAGCCAAGGCTACGGCTATGGCTACACCTTC. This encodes CASSQGYGYGYTF.

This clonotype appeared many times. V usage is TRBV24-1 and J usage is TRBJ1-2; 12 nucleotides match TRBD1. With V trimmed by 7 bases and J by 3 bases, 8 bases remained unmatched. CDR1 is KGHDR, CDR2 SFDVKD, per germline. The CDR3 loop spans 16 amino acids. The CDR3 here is CATSPGQGAWDYGYTF. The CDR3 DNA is TGTGCCACCAGCCCGGGACAGGGGGCATGGGACTATGGCTACACCTTC.

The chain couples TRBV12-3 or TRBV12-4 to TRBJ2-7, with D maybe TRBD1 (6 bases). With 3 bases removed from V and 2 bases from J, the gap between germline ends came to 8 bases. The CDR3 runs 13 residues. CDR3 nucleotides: TGTGCCAGCAGTTTGAGGGGGACCTACGAGCAGTACTTC. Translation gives CASSLRGTYEQYF.

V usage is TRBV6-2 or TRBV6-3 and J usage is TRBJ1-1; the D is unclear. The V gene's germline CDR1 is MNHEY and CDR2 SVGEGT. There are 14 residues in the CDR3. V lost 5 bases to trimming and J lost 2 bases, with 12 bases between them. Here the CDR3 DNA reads TGTGCCAGCAGTGATGGATCGGGAAACACTGAAGCTTTCTTT. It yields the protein CASSDGSGNTEAFF.

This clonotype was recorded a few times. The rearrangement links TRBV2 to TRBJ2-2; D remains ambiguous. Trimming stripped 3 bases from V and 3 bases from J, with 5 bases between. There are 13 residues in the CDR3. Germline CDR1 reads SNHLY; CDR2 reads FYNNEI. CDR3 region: CASSEADTGELFF. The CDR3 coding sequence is TGTGCCAGCAGTGAGGCAGACACCGGGGAGCTGTTTTTT. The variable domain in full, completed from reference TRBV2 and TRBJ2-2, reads EPEVTQTPSHQVTQMGQEVILRCVPISNHLYFYWYRQILGQKVEFLVSFYNNEISEKSEIFDDQFSVERPDGSNFTLKIRSTKLEDSAMYFCASSEADTGELFFGEGSRLTVL.

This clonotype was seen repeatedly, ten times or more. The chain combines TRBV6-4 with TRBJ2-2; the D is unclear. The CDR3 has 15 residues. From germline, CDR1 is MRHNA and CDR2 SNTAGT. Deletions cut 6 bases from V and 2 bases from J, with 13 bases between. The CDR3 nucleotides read TGTGCCAGCAGCGAGAAGGCGGCCAACACCGGGGAGCTGTTTTTT. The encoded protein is CASSEKAANTGELFF.

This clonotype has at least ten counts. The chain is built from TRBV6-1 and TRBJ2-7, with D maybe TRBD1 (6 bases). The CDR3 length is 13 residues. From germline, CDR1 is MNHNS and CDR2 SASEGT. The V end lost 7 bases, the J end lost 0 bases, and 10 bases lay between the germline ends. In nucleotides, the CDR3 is TGTGCCAGCATGGACAGAATCTCCTACGAGCAGTACTTC. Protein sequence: CASMDRISYEQYF.

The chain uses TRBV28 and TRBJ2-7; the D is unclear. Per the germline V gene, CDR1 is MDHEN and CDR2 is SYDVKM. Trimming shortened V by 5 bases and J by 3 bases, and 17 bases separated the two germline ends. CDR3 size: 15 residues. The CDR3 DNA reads TGTGCCAGCAGTCCGCCTCCAGCGCATATCTACGAGCAGTACTTC. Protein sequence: CASSPPPAHIYEQYF.

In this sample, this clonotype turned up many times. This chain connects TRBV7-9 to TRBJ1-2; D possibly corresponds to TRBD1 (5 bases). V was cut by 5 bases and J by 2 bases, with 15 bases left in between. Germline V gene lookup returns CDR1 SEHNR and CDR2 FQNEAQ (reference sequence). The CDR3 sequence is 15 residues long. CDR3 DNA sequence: TGTGCCAGCAGCGACACCGGGACGGCAAACTATGGCTACACCTTC. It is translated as CASSDTGTANYGYTF.

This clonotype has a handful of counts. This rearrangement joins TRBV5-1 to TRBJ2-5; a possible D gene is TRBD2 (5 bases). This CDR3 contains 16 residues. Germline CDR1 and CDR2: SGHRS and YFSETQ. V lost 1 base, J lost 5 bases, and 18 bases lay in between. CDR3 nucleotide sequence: TGCGCCAGCAGCTTGTTGGCGGAGGCCTTCCGGGAGACCCAGTACTTC. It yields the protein CASSLLAEAFRETQYF.

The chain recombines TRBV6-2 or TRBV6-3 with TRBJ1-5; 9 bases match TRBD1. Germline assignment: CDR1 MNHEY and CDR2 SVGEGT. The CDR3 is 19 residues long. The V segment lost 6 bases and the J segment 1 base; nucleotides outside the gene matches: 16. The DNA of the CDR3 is TGTGCCAGCAGGGGGGGCGGGACAGGGTATGTTTCGAGCAATCAGCCCCAGCATTTT. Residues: CASRGGGTGYVSSNQPQHF.

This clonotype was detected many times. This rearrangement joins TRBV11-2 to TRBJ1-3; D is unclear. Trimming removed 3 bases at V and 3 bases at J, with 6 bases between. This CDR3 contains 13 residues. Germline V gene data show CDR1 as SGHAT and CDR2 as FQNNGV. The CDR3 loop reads CASSLAVGNTIYF. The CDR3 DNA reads TGTGCCAGCAGCTTGGCAGTTGGAAACACCATATATTTT.

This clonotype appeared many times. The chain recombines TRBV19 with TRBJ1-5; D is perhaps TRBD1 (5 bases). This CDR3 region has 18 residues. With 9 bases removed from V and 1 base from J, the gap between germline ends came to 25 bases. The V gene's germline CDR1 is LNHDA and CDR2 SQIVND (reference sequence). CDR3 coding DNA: TGTGCCAGCTTAAACCCGCGGGGGGGTGGGTTAAGCAATCAGCCCCAGCATTTT. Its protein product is CASLNPRGGGLSNQPQHF.

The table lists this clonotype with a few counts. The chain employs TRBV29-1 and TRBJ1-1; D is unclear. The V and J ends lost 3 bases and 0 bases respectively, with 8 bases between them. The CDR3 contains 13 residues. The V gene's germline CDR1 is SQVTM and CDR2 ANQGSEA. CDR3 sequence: CSVEVGMNTEAFF. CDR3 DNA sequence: TGCAGCGTTGAGGTGGGGATGAACACTGAAGCTTTCTTT.

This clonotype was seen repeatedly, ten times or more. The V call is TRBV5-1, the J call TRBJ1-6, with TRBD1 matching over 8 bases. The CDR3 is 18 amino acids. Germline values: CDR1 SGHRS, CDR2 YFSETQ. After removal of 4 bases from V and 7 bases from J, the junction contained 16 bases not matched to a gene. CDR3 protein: CASSQPRDRPGINSPLHF. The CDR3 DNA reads TGCGCCAGCAGCCAACCCCGGGACAGGCCTGGGATCAATTCACCCCTCCACTTT. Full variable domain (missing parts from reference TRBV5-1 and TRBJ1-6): KAGVTQTPRYLIKTRGQQVTLSCSPISGHRSVSWYQQTPGQGLQFLFEYFSETQRNKGNFPGRFSGRQFSNSRSEMNVSTLELGDSALYLCASSQPRDRPGINSPLHFGNGTRLTVT.

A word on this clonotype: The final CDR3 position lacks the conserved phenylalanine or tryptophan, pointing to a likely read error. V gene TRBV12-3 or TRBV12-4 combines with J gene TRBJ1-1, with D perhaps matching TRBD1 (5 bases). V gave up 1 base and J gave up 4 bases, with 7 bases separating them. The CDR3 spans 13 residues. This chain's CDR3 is CASSLGGRTEAFS. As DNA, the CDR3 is TGTGCCAGCAGTTTAGGGGGACGCACTGAAGCTTTCTCT.

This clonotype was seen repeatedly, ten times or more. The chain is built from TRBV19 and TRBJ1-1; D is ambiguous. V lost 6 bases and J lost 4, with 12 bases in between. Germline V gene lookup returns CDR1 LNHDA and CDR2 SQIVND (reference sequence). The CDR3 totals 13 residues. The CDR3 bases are TGTGCCAGTAGCACGGCAGCAGCCACTGAAGCTTTCTTT. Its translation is CASSTAAATEAFF.

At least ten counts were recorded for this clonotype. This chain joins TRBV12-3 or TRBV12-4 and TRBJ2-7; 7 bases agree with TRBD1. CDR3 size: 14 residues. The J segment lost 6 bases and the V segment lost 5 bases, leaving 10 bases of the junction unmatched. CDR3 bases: TGTGCCAGCAGTACGAAGACAGGGAGCGGCGAGCAGTACTTC. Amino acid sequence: CASSTKTGSGEQYF.

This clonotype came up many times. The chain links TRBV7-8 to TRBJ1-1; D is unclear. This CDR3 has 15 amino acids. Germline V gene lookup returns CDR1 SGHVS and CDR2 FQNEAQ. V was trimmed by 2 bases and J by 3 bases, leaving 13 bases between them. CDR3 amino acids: CASSLNVGSHTEAFF. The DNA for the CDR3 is TGTGCCAGCAGCTTAAATGTGGGTTCGCACACTGAAGCTTTCTTT.

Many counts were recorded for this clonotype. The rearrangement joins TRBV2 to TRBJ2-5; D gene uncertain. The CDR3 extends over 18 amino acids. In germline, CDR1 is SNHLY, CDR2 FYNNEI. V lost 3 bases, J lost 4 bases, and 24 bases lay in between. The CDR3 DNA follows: TGTGCCAGCAGTGATATGCGTCCCCCCTCCCCCGCAAGAGAGACCCAGTACTTC. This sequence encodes CASSDMRPPSPARETQYF.

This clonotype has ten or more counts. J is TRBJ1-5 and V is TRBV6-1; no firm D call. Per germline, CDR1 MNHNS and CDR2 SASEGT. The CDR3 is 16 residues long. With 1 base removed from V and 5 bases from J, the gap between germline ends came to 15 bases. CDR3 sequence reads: CASSEDATIWDQPQHF. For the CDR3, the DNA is TGTGCCAGCAGTGAAGATGCCACCATTTGGGATCAGCCCCAGCATTTT.

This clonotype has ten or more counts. CDR3 amino acids: CASAGEEVWRGFYEQYF. The CDR3 nucleotides are TGTGCCAGCGCCGGAGAAGAAGTCTGGCGGGGTTTCTACGAGCAGTACTTC. V is TRBV6-2 or TRBV6-3 and J is TRBJ2-7; perhaps TRBD2 as D (6 bases). The germline gives CDR1 MNHEY, CDR2 SVGEGT. CDR3 length equals 17 residues. V was trimmed by 8 bases and J by 3 bases, leaving 26 bases between them.